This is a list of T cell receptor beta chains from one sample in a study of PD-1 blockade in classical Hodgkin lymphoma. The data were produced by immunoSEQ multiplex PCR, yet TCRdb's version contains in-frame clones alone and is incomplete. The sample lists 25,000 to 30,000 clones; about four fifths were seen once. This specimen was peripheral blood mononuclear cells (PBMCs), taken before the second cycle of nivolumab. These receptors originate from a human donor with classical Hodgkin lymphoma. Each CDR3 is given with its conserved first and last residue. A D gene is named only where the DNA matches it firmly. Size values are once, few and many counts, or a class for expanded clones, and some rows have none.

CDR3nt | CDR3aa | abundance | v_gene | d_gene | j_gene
TGTGCCAGCAGCTTAACAGCCCAAGAGACCCAGTACTTC | CASSLTAQETQYF | . | TRBV7-9 | . | TRBJ2-5
TGTGCCAGCTGTTGGGGGACAGGGAGGAATGAGCAGTTCTTC | CASCWGTGRNEQFF | . | TRBV28 | TRBD1 | TRBJ2-1
TGTGCCAGCATTACTCTGAACACTGAAGCTTTCTTT | CASITLNTEAFF | few | TRBV2 | . | TRBJ1-1
TGTGCCAGCAGCACACAGGGGGCACTCAATCAGCCCCAGCATTTT | CASSTQGALNQPQHF | . | TRBV7-2 | TRBD1 | TRBJ1-5
TGCGCCAGCAGCTTCAATATGGACGAGCAGTACTTC | CASSFNMDEQYF | . | TRBV5-1 | . | TRBJ2-7
TGTGCCAGCAGCTTAGCGGGGCAATTCGGCTATGGCTACACCTTC | CASSLAGQFGYGYTF | . | TRBV7-2 | . | TRBJ1-2
TGTGCCAGCAGCGTAGGGGATTTCTCTGGAAACACCATATATTTT | CASSVGDFSGNTIYF | once | TRBV9 | . | TRBJ1-3
TGTGCCAGCAGCTTCGGGGGCAACACTGAAGCTTTCTTT | CASSFGGNTEAFF | . | TRBV7-9 | . | TRBJ1-1
TGTGCCAGCAGTTACCCTTACCTACTGAGCACCTTC | CASSYPYLLSTF | . | TRBV6-6 | . | TRBJ1-2
TGTGCCAGCAGCACCTTGCGGGGTTCCTACGAGCAGTACTTC | CASSTLRGSYEQYF | . | TRBV7-9 | . | TRBJ2-7
TGTGCCAGCCGGGGTTTTTTCCCAGAGACCCAGTACTTC | CASRGFFPETQYF | . | TRBV7-2 | . | TRBJ2-5
TGTGCCAGCAGTTACTCGGGGCTTCGCGAGCAGTACTTC | CASSYSGLREQYF | . | TRBV6-5 | . | TRBJ2-7
TGTGCCAGCAGCTGGGCACAGGGGGCGCCTTCCGCTTTCTTT | CASSWAQGAPSAFF | . | TRBV7-9 | TRBD1 | TRBJ1-1
TGCAGCGTTGTGGGCAGGGGGACTGAAGCTTTCTTT | CSVVGRGTEAFF | . | TRBV29-1 | TRBD1 | TRBJ1-1
TGTGCCAGCAGGGGGGAGGACATTCAGTACTTC | CASRGEDIQYF | few | TRBV25-1 | . | TRBJ2-4
TGTGCCAGCACCACTGAAGCCGGGACAGGGAACAATGAGCAGTTCTTC | CASTTEAGTGNNEQFF | . | TRBV5-4 | TRBD1 | TRBJ2-1
TGTGCCATCAGTTCCTCGGGGGGAGCCAAAAACATTCAGTACTTC | CAISSSGGAKNIQYF | . | TRBV10-3 | TRBD2 | TRBJ2-4
TGTGCCACCCCTGGAGGGCACGATCAGCCCCAGCATTTT | CATPGGHDQPQHF | . | TRBV28 | . | TRBJ1-5
TGTGCCAGCCGCAGTATAGGGGGGGCGAATGGCTACACCTTC | CASRSIGGANGYTF | . | TRBV11-2 | . | TRBJ1-2
TGCGCCAGCAGCTTGGAAGCAGGAGGGAATGGCTACACCTTC | CASSLEAGGNGYTF | . | TRBV5-1 | . | TRBJ1-2
TGTGCCAGCAGCTTAGGTGGTAGCGGGGGGGCAAGCGTCAATGAGCAGTTCTTC | CASSLGGSGGASVNEQFF | once | TRBV7-2 | TRBD2 | TRBJ2-1
TGTGCCAGCAGGATTGGAGGAACTAGCGGGGCAGAGACCCAGTACTTC | CASRIGGTSGAETQYF | . | TRBV27 | TRBD2 | TRBJ2-5
TGTGCCAGCAGTTTAGGATCGGGGGTCAGGGAGCTGTTTTTT | CASSLGSGVRELFF | few | TRBV27 | . | TRBJ2-2
TGTGCCAGCAGATATCACAGGGGGCGCCGGAGGGGGAACACAGTAGATACGCAGTATTTT | CASRYHRGRRRGNTVDTQYF | . | TRBV28 | TRBD1 | TRBJ2-3
TGTGCCAGCAGCCCATTAGAGGGCTCATACTATGGCTACACCTTC | CASSPLEGSYYGYTF | . | TRBV9 | . | TRBJ1-2
. | CASSSRGAGALRAGELFF | . | TRBV7-2 | . | TRBJ2-2
TGCGCCAGCAGCCAACGGGGCAGGGGGATTGACTACGAGCAGTACTTC | CASSQRGRGIDYEQYF | . | TRBV4-3 | TRBD1 | TRBJ2-7
TGTGCCAGCAGCTTACACGGGACAGCCACCTACGAGCAGTACTTC | CASSLHGTATYEQYF | . | TRBV7-2 | TRBD1 | TRBJ2-7